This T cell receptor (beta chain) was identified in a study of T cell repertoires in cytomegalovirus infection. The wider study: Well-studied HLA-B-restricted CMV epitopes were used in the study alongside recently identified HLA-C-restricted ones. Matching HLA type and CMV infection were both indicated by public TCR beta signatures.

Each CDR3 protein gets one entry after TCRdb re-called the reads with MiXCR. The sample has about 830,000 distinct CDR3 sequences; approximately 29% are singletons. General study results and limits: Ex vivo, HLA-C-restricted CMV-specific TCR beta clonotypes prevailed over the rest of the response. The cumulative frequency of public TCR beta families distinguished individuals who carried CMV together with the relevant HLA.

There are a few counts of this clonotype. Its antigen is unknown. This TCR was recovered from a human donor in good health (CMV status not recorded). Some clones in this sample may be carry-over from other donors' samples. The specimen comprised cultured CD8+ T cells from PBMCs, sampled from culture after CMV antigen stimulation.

The CDR3 sequence: CASKGQGYTEAFF. The DNA for the CDR3 is TGTGCCAGCAAGGGACAGGGGTACACTGAAGCTTTCTTT. V usage is TRBV7-9 and J usage is TRBJ1-1; TRBD1 aligns across 10 bases. Germline values: CDR1 SEHNR, CDR2 FQNEAQ (reference sequence). The V segment lost 7 bases and the J segment 3 bases; nucleotides outside the gene matches: 2. The CDR3 is 13 residues long.